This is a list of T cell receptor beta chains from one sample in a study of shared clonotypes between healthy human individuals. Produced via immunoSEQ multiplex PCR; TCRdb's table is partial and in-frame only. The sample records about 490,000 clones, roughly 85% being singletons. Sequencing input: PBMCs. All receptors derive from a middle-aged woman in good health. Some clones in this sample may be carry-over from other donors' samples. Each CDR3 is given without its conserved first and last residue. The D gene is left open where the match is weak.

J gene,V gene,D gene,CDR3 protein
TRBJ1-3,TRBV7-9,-,ASSFQTSGNTIY
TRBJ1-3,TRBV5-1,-,ASSLSGEASGNTIY
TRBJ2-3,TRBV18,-,ASSPGMADTQY
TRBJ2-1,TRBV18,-,ASSPEGLAYNEQF
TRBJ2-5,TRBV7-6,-,ASSFTGQETQY
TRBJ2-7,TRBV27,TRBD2,ASSLWTSGRSEQY
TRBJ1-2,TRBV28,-,ASSEGELGYT
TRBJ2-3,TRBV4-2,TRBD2,ASSHGSGRSSTDTQY
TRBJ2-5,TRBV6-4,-,ASSDSSDPGTQY
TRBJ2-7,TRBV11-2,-,ASSLDGSLWGREQY
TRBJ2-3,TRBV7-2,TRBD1,ASSGQGVVTDTQY
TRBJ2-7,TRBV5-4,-,ASSVDKAREQY
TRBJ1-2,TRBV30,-,AWRRAGVVDGYT
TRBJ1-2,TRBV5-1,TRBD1,ASSLVQDRAYGYT
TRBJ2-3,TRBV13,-,ASSLRPTDTQY
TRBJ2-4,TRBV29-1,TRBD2,SVSLAGDNIQY
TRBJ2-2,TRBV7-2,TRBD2,ASSLGLAETGELF
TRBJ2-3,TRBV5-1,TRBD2,ASSLATSGSSGTDTQY
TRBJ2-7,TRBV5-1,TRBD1,ASSARDRGLYEQY
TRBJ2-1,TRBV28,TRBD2,ASSFPAGTSLGEQF
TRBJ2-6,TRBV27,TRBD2,ASKFASGLSGANVLT
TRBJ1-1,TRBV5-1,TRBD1,ASSPGQGASEAF
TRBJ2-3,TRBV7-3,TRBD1,ASSHTGGRADTQY
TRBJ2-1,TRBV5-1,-,ASSLVGGGALQF
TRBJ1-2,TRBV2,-,ASSGGTGNYGYT
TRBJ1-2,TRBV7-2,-,ASSEGGHASYGYT
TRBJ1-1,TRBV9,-,ASSVRDGNTEAF